Detailed here is one TCR beta chain. Its specificity is unknown. The CDR3 has 14 residues. CDR1 is SNHLY and CDR2 is FYNNEI in the germline V gene. V lost 4 bases to trimming and J lost 3 bases; unmatched junction nucleotides: 2. The source of the sample is a study of T cell responses to AZD1222 COVID-19 vaccine. Study outcomes and limitations: Researchers took repertoire samples only after the peak T cell response had come. Clonal diversity was possibly underestimated, and white British individuals and females predominated among donors. There were vaccine-associated CD4 TCRs across spike, dominant at 160-218 and 743-854.

Data came from immunoSEQ multiplex PCR; TCRdb stores just in-frame clones and leaves some out. The table has tens of thousands of clones, about nine tenths seen once. J is TRBJ2-2 and V is TRBV2; 7 bases agree with TRBD1. Sequenced material: peripheral blood, taken 28 days after the second AZD1222 dose. This receptor was obtained from an adult who received the AZD1222 COVID-19 vaccine. The CDR3 sequence: CASSGQGYTGELFF. CDR3 nucleotide sequence: TGTGCCAGCAGTGGACAGGGATACACCGGGGAGCTGTTTTTT.